The rows below give T cell receptor beta chains drawn from one sample of a study of OX40 agonist ivuxolimab in advanced cancers. TCRdb's table, derived via immunoSEQ multiplex PCR, lists solely in-frame clones and lacks some. The table shows about 23,000 clones, with over 60% occurring only once. The source material was CD4+ or CD8+ T cells sorted from blood, sampled in a trial of the OX40 agonist ivuxolimab. These receptors all come from an adult with an advanced solid tumor such as melanoma, head and neck, liver or kidney cancer. Each CDR3 is given with its conserved first and last residue. A D gene is named only where the DNA matches it firmly. Some rows mark clone size as missing; the rest say once, few, many or name a class of expanded clone.

TRBJ2-7,TRBV18,NA,TRBD1,CASSHRDRLTYEQYF,TGTGCCAGCTCACACCGGGACAGACTTACCTACGAGCAGTACTTC
TRBJ2-1,TRBV27,few,NA,CASSLGGAEQFF,TGTGCCAGCAGTTTAGGGGGTGCTGAGCAGTTCTTC
TRBJ2-1,TRBV14,medium-sized,NA,CASSRGPAYNEQFF,TGTGCCAGCAGCCGCGGTCCAGCCTACAATGAGCAGTTCTTC
TRBJ2-2,TRBV5-6,NA,TRBD1,CASSSITDRANTGELFF,TGTGCCAGCAGCTCTATTACGGACAGGGCGAACACCGGGGAGCTGTTTTTT
TRBJ2-3,TRBV7-6,NA,NA,CASSPDPLGTSTDTQYF,TGTGCCAGCAGCCCCGACCCTCTGGGGACTAGCACAGATACGCAGTATTTT
TRBJ1-5,TRBV19,few,TRBD1,CASSPTDRDGNQPQHF,TGTGCCAGTAGTCCCACCGACAGGGATGGCAATCAGCCCCAGCATTTT
TRBJ2-6,TRBV7-9,NA,NA,CASSRGGGANVLTF,TGTGCCAGCAGTCGGGGTGGTGGGGCCAACGTCCTGACTTTC
TRBJ2-7,TRBV2,once,TRBD2,CASSDAGGEYEQYF,TGTGCCAGCAGTGACGCGGGGGGCGAGTACGAGCAGTACTTC
TRBJ2-1,TRBV6-1,NA,NA,CASSETGSNEQFF,TGTGCCAGCAGTGAAACAGGGTCCAATGAGCAGTTCTTC
TRBJ2-3,TRBV11-2,NA,NA,CASSSTRADTQYF,TGTGCCAGCAGCTCGACCCGCGCAGATACGCAGTATTTT
TRBJ2-5,TRBV4-3,NA,NA,CASSQDYRPQETQYF,TGCGCCAGCAGCCAAGATTACAGGCCACAAGAGACCCAGTACTTC
TRBJ1-6,TRBV5-6,few,TRBD1,CASSGGQYNSPLHF,TGTGCCAGCAGCGGGGGACAGTATAATTCACCCCTCCACTTT
TRBJ2-1,TRBV19,NA,TRBD2,CASSRSQRGGFYNEQFF,TGTGCCAGTAGTAGATCACAGCGGGGGGGCTTCTACAATGAGCAGTTCTTC
TRBJ2-7,TRBV9,NA,TRBD1,CASSAGQSSYEQYF,TGTGCCAGCAGCGCGGGACAGTCATCCTACGAGCAGTACTTC
TRBJ2-7,TRBV9,once,NA,CASSEWGSSYEQYF,TGTGCCAGCAGCGAATGGGGCAGCTCCTACGAGCAGTACTTC
TRBJ2-3,TRBV9,NA,TRBD2,CASSVVGSGVADTQYF,TGTGCCAGCAGCGTAGTGGGTAGCGGGGTCGCAGATACGCAGTATTTT
TRBJ2-1,TRBV6-5,NA,TRBD2,CASSSPGLAGGGQFF,TGTGCCAGCAGTTCCCCGGGACTAGCCGGGGGGGGGCAGTTCTTC
TRBJ2-2,TRBV19,medium-sized,NA,CASSTRPGELFF,TGTGCCAGTAGTACCCGGCCCGGGGAGCTGTTTTTT
TRBJ2-7,TRBV6-5,NA,NA,CASSIGADSYEQYF,TGTGCCAGCAGTATCGGGGCCGATTCCTACGAGCAGTACTTC
TRBJ1-1,TRBV7-6,NA,NA,CASSLDPDGGARAFF,TGTGCCAGCAGCTTAGACCCGGACGGGGGGGCGCGGGCTTTCTTT
TRBJ2-7,TRBV4-1,NA,TRBD1,CASSPTGNSYEQYF,TGCGCCAGCAGCCCGACAGGGAACTCCTACGAGCAGTACTTC
TRBJ2-7,TRBV19,once,TRBD1,CASSIVVVGDRRSYEQYF,TGTGCCAGTAGTATAGTGGTGGTAGGGGACAGGAGATCCTACGAGCAGTACTTC
TRBJ2-2,TRBV5-5,NA,NA,CASSLDVPGTGELFF,TGTGCCAGCAGCTTGGACGTCCCGGGCACCGGGGAGCTGTTTTTT
TRBJ2-7,TRBV13,NA,NA,CASSPDSSSYEQYF,TGTGCCAGCAGCCCGGACTCTAGCTCCTACGAGCAGTACTTC
TRBJ2-7,TRBV7-8,NA,NA,CASSYGGVSYEQYF,TGTGCCAGCAGCTACGGGGGAGTCTCCTACGAGCAGTACTTC
TRBJ1-2,TRBV2,NA,NA,CASRVTRDYGYTF,TGTGCCAGCAGAGTAACCAGGGACTATGGCTACACCTTC
TRBJ1-3,TRBV4-3,NA,NA,CASSQDAPGSGNTIYF,TGCGCCAGCAGCCAAGATGCTCCAGGCTCTGGAAACACCATATATTTT
TRBJ2-1,TRBV27,NA,NA,CASSLQRQGGFNEQFF,TGTGCCAGCAGTTTACAGCGTCAGGGCGGATTCAATGAGCAGTTCTTC
TRBJ2-5,TRBV5-6,NA,TRBD1,CASSPATGSGQETQYF,TGTGCCAGCAGCCCGGCGACAGGGAGTGGGCAAGAGACCCAGTACTTC
TRBJ2-7,TRBV6-5,NA,NA,CASSYNGEIEQYF,TGTGCCAGCAGTTACAACGGCGAAATCGAGCAGTACTTC
TRBJ2-7,TRBV9,NA,TRBD1,CASSAYTGGENEQYF,TGTGCCAGCAGCGCCTACACAGGGGGCGAAAACGAGCAGTACTTC
TRBJ2-5,TRBV10-3,NA,NA,CAISESGRETQYF,TGTGCCATCAGTGAGTCCGGTCGGGAGACCCAGTACTTC
TRBJ1-2,TRBV27,NA,NA,CASSPPGLHGYTF,TGTGCCAGCAGTCCCCCGGGGCTGCATGGCTACACCTTC
TRBJ2-1,TRBV11-2,NA,NA,CASSLVGRGGSEQFF,TGTGCCAGCAGCTTAGTGGGTAGGGGTGGTAGTGAGCAGTTCTTC
TRBJ2-7,TRBV7-9,few,NA,CASSPRGQHEQYF,TGTGCCAGCAGCCCCCGCGGTCAGCACGAGCAGTACTTC
TRBJ2-7,TRBV19,few,TRBD2,CASSPSGSGAYEQYF,TGTGCCAGTTCCCCCTCAGGAAGCGGGGCCTACGAGCAGTACTTC
TRBJ2-1,TRBV5-4,NA,TRBD2,CASSLGVVAGYNEQFF,TGTGCCAGCAGCTTGGGTGTAGTAGCGGGGTACAATGAGCAGTTCTTC
TRBJ2-3,TRBV7-6,few,NA,CASSLEAGYTDTQYF,TGTGCCAGCAGCTTAGAAGCAGGATACACAGATACGCAGTATTTT
TRBJ2-2,TRBV13,once,NA,CASSFRGPFTGELFF,TGTGCCAGCAGCTTCAGGGGACCCTTCACCGGGGAGCTGTTTTTT
TRBJ2-2,TRBV9,NA,TRBD1,CASSVGDRFPGELFF,TGTGCCAGCAGCGTAGGGGACAGGTTCCCCGGGGAGCTGTTTTTT
TRBJ1-1,TRBV9,NA,NA,CASSVEPDKNTEAFF,TGTGCCAGCAGCGTAGAGCCCGACAAGAACACTGAAGCTTTCTTT
TRBJ2-2,TRBV4-1,NA,NA,CASSPRRGQNTGELFF,TGCGCCAGCAGCCCCCGCCGTGGACAGAACACCGGGGAGCTGTTTTTT
TRBJ1-2,TRBV6-5,NA,NA,CASGSGSYGYTF,TGTGCCAGCGGATCAGGGAGCTATGGCTACACCTTC
TRBJ2-7,TRBV5-1,NA,NA,CASSLASWQERSFSYEQYF,TGCGCCAGCAGCTTGGCATCGTGGCAAGAGCGGTCCTTCTCCTACGAGCAGTACTTC
TRBJ2-2,TRBV4-1,NA,NA,CASSPRTANTGELFF,TGCGCCAGCAGCCCAAGGACAGCGAACACCGGGGAGCTGTTTTTT
TRBJ2-7,TRBV4-2,few,TRBD1,CASSLRTGSFDEQYF,TGTGCCAGCAGCTTAAGGACAGGGTCATTCGACGAGCAGTACTTC
TRBJ2-1,TRBV11-2,NA,TRBD1,CASSLVSGQGNEQFF,TGTGCCAGCAGCTTAGTCTCGGGACAGGGTAATGAGCAGTTCTTC
TRBJ2-7,TRBV19,NA,NA,CASSIVGSPYEQYF,TGTGCCAGTAGTATAGTTGGGAGCCCTTACGAGCAGTACTTC
TRBJ1-4,TRBV7-9,NA,NA,CASSLVGDAEKLFF,TGTGCCAGCAGCTTAGTCGGCGACGCTGAAAAACTGTTTTTT
TRBJ1-1,TRBV19,NA,NA,CASSIVTEAFF,TGTGCCAGTAGTATCGTAACTGAAGCTTTCTTT
TRBJ1-1,TRBV9,NA,TRBD1,CASSEGGATEAFF,TGTGCCAGCAGCGAAGGGGGCGCCACTGAAGCTTTCTTT
TRBJ2-1,TRBV27,NA,TRBD2,CASSFSAGREVGQFF,TGTGCCAGCAGTTTCTCGGCGGGCCGGGAGGTTGGGCAGTTCTTC
TRBJ1-5,TRBV15,once,TRBD1,CATSRDRVSNQPQHF,TGTGCCACCAGCCGGGACAGGGTAAGCAATCAGCCCCAGCATTTT
TRBJ1-2,TRBV27,once,TRBD1,CASTTGGYGYTF,TGTGCCAGCACGACAGGGGGCTACGGCTACACCTTC